The clone carrying this TCR beta chain turned up a few times. A clone one base away is much larger, so this may be a read error. Researchers amplified the TCR beta CDR3 regions from RNA transcripts. The TCR CDR3 was amplified in a first-round RT-PCR using the HTBI primer set. TCRdb itself ran the multiplex PCR reads through MiXCR, one entry per CDR3 protein. The repertoire holds about 350,000 distinct CDR3 sequences, with around a sixth as singletons. Not enrolled were patients with uncontrolled infection, other autoimmune disease, pregnancy or lactation. Together with thyroid ultrasound, orbital computed tomography, serum thyroxine and TRAb, clinical symptoms were used for diagnoses. Fresh peripheral blood, 7.5 to 10 ml of it, supplied the PBMCs. The CDR3 loop spans 15 amino acids. Germline CDR1 reads SEHNR; CDR2 reads FQNEAQ (reference sequence). The sample is drawn from a study of T cells in Graves' hyperthyroidism and ophthalmopathy.

The chain employs TRBV7-9 and TRBJ1-1; the D gene is possibly TRBD1 (6 bases). The receptor comes from a woman aged 40-49 years with Graves' ophthalmopathy. Specimen: blood. CDR3 sequence reads: CVSSTRTVMNTEAFF. In DNA, the CDR3 is TGTGTCAGCAGCACCCGGACAGTCATGAACACTGAAGCTTTCTTT.